A selection of T cell receptor beta chains follows, all from one sample in a study of graft-versus-host responses after intestinal transplantation. Their antigens are not known. The assay was immunoSEQ multiplex PCR, and TCRdb's table has in-frame clones only and misses some. The sample yields roughly 89,000 clones, around 92% seen once. Specimen: unstimulated CD4+ T cells sorted from spleen or lymph node cells, collected before intestinal transplant. Receptors were obtained from a human donor who received an intestinal transplant. CDR3s include the opening cysteine and the closing phenylalanine or tryptophan. D genes are given only for firm matches. Clone size is stated in some rows and not others, as once, few, many or a class when expanded.

size,V,J,D,DNA,CDR3
NA,TRBV11-2,TRBJ1-1,NA,TGTGCCAGCAGCTTGGGGGACATGAACACTGAAGCTTTCTTT,CASSLGDMNTEAFF
NA,TRBV7-2,TRBJ1-1,NA,TGTGCCAGTAGCCCCAGGGTGAACACTGAAGCTTTCTTT,CASSPRVNTEAFF
NA,TRBV12-5,TRBJ1-3,NA,TGTGCTAGTGGTTTGTGGACAGACTCTCTCTCTGGAAACACCATATATTTT,CASGLWTDSLSGNTIYF
NA,TRBV6-5,TRBJ1-6,NA,TGTGCCAGCAGTTTCAAGTACGGGTATAATTCACCCCTCCACTTT,CASSFKYGYNSPLHF
once,TRBV9,TRBJ2-5,TRBD2,TGTGCCAGCAGCGCGGGGGCCGGTGGACTAGCGGGGGTAGAGACCCAGTACTTC,CASSAGAGGLAGVETQYF
NA,TRBV18,TRBJ2-6,TRBD1,TGTGCCAGCTCACCACAAGGGACAGGCCCTCTCCGCTCTGGGGCCAACGTCCTGACTTTC,CASSPQGTGPLRSGANVLTF
NA,TRBV6-6,TRBJ2-2,NA,TGTGCCAGCAGTTACAGGGGGGGAAACACCGGGGAGCTGTTTTTT,CASSYRGGNTGELFF
NA,TRBV9,TRBJ2-5,TRBD2,TGTGCCAGCAGCGTAGGGCTAGCGGGGCTAGGAGAGACCCAGTACTTC,CASSVGLAGLGETQYF
NA,TRBV2,TRBJ2-2,TRBD1,TGTGCCAGCAGTGGGACAGGGACCACCGGGGAGCTGTTTTTT,CASSGTGTTGELFF
NA,TRBV5-1,TRBJ1-3,NA,TGCGCCAGCAGCGTGACCCCAGGGTCTGGAAACACCATATATTTT,CASSVTPGSGNTIYF
NA,TRBV6-1,TRBJ2-1,TRBD1,TGTGCCAGTCGACAGGGGACCTACAATGAGCAGTTCTTC,CASRQGTYNEQFF
NA,TRBV2,TRBJ2-7,NA,TGTGCCAGCAGTGAAGTCTGGACACCCTACGAGCAGTACTTC,CASSEVWTPYEQYF
NA,TRBV9,TRBJ2-1,TRBD2,TGTGCCAGCAGCGCTGGACTAGCGGCGTCCAATGAGCAGTTCTTC,CASSAGLAASNEQFF
NA,TRBV27,TRBJ2-2,TRBD1,TGTGCCAGCAGTCGGGGACAGGTGAACACCGGGGAGCTGTTTTTT,CASSRGQVNTGELFF
NA,TRBV5-1,TRBJ2-5,TRBD1,TGCGCCAGCCGTGAAATTGCTGGACAGGGCAAAGAGACCCAGTACTTC,CASREIAGQGKETQYF
NA,TRBV28,TRBJ2-5,NA,TGTGCCAGCAGTTTACGCGCGCAGTTACTACAGACCCAGTACTTC,CASSLRAQLLQTQYF
NA,TRBV6-5,TRBJ2-3,NA,TGTGCCAGCAGTCCTCCTCAGGGTACGCAGTATTTT,CASSPPQGTQYF
NA,TRBV4-1,TRBJ1-2,NA,TGCGCCAGCAGCCAAGACTCACAGTCGGAACCCCCTGGCTTC,CASSQDSQSEPPGF
few,TRBV14,TRBJ1-1,TRBD1,TGTGCCAGCCAAGACAGGGCAGGGGCTGAAGCTTTCTTT,CASQDRAGAEAFF
NA,TRBV6-5,TRBJ1-1,NA,TGTGCCAGCAGTTACTCGATTGGCCTTGGGAACACTGAAGCTTTCTTT,CASSYSIGLGNTEAFF
NA,TRBV23-1,TRBJ1-6,NA,TGCGCCAGCAGTCAATCTTACACCCCCGACGGCAGTCAGGATTCACCCCTCCACTTT,CASSQSYTPDGSQDSPLHF
NA,TRBV19,TRBJ1-2,TRBD1,TGTGCCAGTAGTATCCTCCGGGACAGGGGGTCCCATGGCTACACCTTC,CASSILRDRGSHGYTF
NA,TRBV28,TRBJ1-2,TRBD1,TGTGCCAGCAGTTTAATGAGACAGGGGCTTCGTAACTATGGCTACACCTTC,CASSLMRQGLRNYGYTF
NA,TRBV7-2,TRBJ2-7,TRBD2,TGTGCCAGCAGCCCAAGACTAGCGGGGACATTTTTAGAGCAGTACTTC,CASSPRLAGTFLEQYF
NA,TRBV7-2,TRBJ2-3,TRBD2,TGTGCCAGCAGCTTAGGTGCTAGCGGGGGGGGCCGTGTAGATACGCAGTATTTT,CASSLGASGGGRVDTQYF
NA,TRBV7-2,TRBJ2-7,TRBD2,TGTGCCAGCAGCTTAGACGGACCGGGGGGAACCTACGAGCAGTACTTC,CASSLDGPGGTYEQYF
NA,TRBV7-2,TRBJ1-2,NA,TGTGCCAGCAGCTTAGGCAGGAGGGGCTACACCTTC,CASSLGRRGYTF
NA,TRBV6-5,TRBJ2-3,NA,TGTGCCAGCAGTTACTCGGCAGGGGGCACAGATACGCAGTATTTT,CASSYSAGGTDTQYF
NA,TRBV5-1,TRBJ1-6,NA,TGCGCCAGCAGCTTGGTGGAGCTTAATTCACCCCTCCACTTT,CASSLVELNSPLHF
NA,TRBV7-9,TRBJ1-1,NA,TGTGCCAGCAGCTTAGTCACTATCGGGGGGCTCTTGAACACTGAAGCTTTCTTT,CASSLVTIGGLLNTEAFF
NA,TRBV10-3,TRBJ2-5,TRBD1,TGTGCCATCAGTGAGTCGGACAGGCAAGAGACCCAGTACTTC,CAISESDRQETQYF
NA,TRBV4-3,TRBJ2-5,NA,TGCGCCAGCAGCCAAGAAGAGTCGGGGACCCAGTACTTC,CASSQEESGTQYF
NA,TRBV25-1,TRBJ1-1,NA,TGTGCCAGCAGTTCGCAGGGAAGGTTGAGTTACACTGAAGCTTTCTTT,CASSSQGRLSYTEAFF
NA,TRBV4-3,TRBJ1-3,NA,TGCGCCAGCAGCCTTCAGGGATACTCTGGAAACACCATATATTTT,CASSLQGYSGNTIYF
NA,TRBV5-1,TRBJ2-5,TRBD1,TGCGCCAGCAGCTTGGAAGGGGGCTTGTACCAAGAGACCCAGTACTTC,CASSLEGGLYQETQYF
NA,TRBV4-3,TRBJ2-7,TRBD1,TGCGCCAGCAGCCTTAGGACAGGTTCCTACGAGCAGTACTTC,CASSLRTGSYEQYF
NA,TRBV4-1,TRBJ1-5,NA,TGCGCCAGCAGCCAAAGGCCGACAAGTTCGGGGTGGCCCCAGCATTTT,CASSQRPTSSGWPQHF
NA,TRBV19,TRBJ1-6,TRBD1,TGTGCCAGTAGTAGACGGACAGGGTCCCTCCACTTT,CASSRRTGSLHF
once,TRBV5-8,TRBJ1-3,NA,TGTGCCAGCAGCTTAGTGGTGGAGTTCTCTGGAAACACCATATATTTT,CASSLVVEFSGNTIYF
NA,TRBV21-1,TRBJ2-2,NA,TGTGCCAGCAGCAAATGTAATGACAAGAACACCGGGGAGCTGTTTTTT,CASSKCNDKNTGELFF
NA,TRBV5-1,TRBJ1-2,NA,TGCGCCAGCAGCGACGCGGGGGGCTTGGGCTACACCTTC,CASSDAGGLGYTF
NA,TRBV19,TRBJ1-2,TRBD1,TGTGCCAGTAGTCCAACGAGACAGGGGGCCGCTTCTAGTGGCTACACCTTC,CASSPTRQGAASSGYTF
NA,TRBV30,TRBJ1-2,NA,TGTGCCTGGAGCAGAACAGGGACCTATGGCTACACCTTC,CAWSRTGTYGYTF
NA,TRBV7-9,TRBJ2-7,NA,TGTGCCAGCAGCTTAGGGTTCGGGGCGGGGGCCTCCTACGAGCAGTACTTC,CASSLGFGAGASYEQYF
NA,TRBV29-1,TRBJ2-5,NA,TGCAGCGTTGCGGGCAGGGCGTATGGTTCGGAAGAGACCCAGTACTTC,CSVAGRAYGSEETQYF
NA,TRBV7-8,TRBJ2-3,NA,TGTGCCAGCAGCTTAGATCGGGGGTCGAACACAGATACGCAGTATTTT,CASSLDRGSNTDTQYF
NA,TRBV4-2,TRBJ2-1,TRBD2,TGTGCCAGCAGCCAAGAACTAGCGGGGCAGTCGGGAGAGCAGTTCTTC,CASSQELAGQSGEQFF
NA,TRBV6-5,TRBJ1-6,TRBD1,TGTGCCAGCAGTTACACAGGGGGTGGTTCACCCCTCCACTTT,CASSYTGGGSPLHF
NA,TRBV30,TRBJ1-5,TRBD1,TGTGCCTTCACCACACAGGGGGTTGGCAATCAGCCCCAGCATTTT,CAFTTQGVGNQPQHF
few,TRBV19,TRBJ1-6,NA,TGTGCCAGTAGTATAGATGTGGCCAGTGGTTATAATTCACCCCTCCACTTT,CASSIDVASGYNSPLHF
NA,TRBV4-3,TRBJ2-4,NA,TGCGCCAGCAGCCAAGGCCAGGGGGGCCAAAACATTCGGTACTTC,CASSQGQGGQNIRYF
NA,TRBV5-1,TRBJ1-1,TRBD1,TGCGCCAGCAGCTCGCGGACAGGGGTGAACACTGAAGCTTTCTTT,CASSSRTGVNTEAFF
NA,TRBV7-7,TRBJ2-2,TRBD1,TGTGCCAGCAGCTCCAGGGGGCTGAACACCGGGGAGCTGTTTTTT,CASSSRGLNTGELFF
once,TRBV7-8,TRBJ1-1,TRBD1,TGTGCCAGCAGCTTAGCGGGACAGTCGAACACTGAAGCTTTCTTT,CASSLAGQSNTEAFF
NA,TRBV7-9,TRBJ2-5,NA,TGTGCCAGCAGCTTTAAAGTGGGGATGAACAGGGAAGAGACCCAGTACTTC,CASSFKVGMNREETQYF